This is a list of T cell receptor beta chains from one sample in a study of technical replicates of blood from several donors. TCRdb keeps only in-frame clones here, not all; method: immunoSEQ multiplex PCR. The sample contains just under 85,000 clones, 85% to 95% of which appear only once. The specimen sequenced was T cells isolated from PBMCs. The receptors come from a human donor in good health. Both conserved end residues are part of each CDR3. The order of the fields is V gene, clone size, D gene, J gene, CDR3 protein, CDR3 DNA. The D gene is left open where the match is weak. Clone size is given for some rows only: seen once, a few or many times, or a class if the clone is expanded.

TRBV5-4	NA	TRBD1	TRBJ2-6	CASSKMDRAPVLTF	TGTGCCAGCAGCAAAATGGACAGGGCTCCCGTCCTGACTTTC
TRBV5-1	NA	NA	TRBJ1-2	CASSSWTISAGGYTF	TGCGCCAGCAGCTCGTGGACAATATCAGCAGGTGGCTACACCTTC
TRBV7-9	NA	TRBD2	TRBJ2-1	CASSLRLAGGHREQFF	TGTGCCAGCAGCCTTCGACTAGCGGGAGGCCACCGGGAGCAGTTCTTC
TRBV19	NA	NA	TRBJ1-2	CASDTGILGGYTF	TGTGCCAGCGATACAGGGATTTTGGGAGGCTACACCTTC
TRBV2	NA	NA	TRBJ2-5	CASRQAQETQYF	TGTGCCAGCAGACAAGCGCAAGAGACCCAGTACTTC
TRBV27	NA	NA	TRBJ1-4	CASSLEGGRTEKLFF	TGTGCCAGCAGTTTAGAGGGGGGGCGCACTGAAAAACTGTTTTTT
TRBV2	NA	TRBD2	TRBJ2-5	CASSGPTSGRGETQYF	TGTGCCAGCAGCGGCCCGACTAGCGGGAGAGGAGAGACCCAGTACTTC
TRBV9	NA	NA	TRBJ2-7	CASSGVLDEQYF	TGTGCCAGCAGCGGAGTTCTTGACGAGCAGTACTTC
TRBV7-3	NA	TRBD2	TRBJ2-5	CASSPVAGGPLETQYF	TGTGCCAGCAGCCCTGTAGCGGGGGGGCCTCTGGAGACCCAGTACTTC
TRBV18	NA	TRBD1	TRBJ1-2	CASSPKLLGTAYGYTF	TGTGCCAGCTCACCAAAACTCCTGGGGACAGCCTATGGCTACACCTTC
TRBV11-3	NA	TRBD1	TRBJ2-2	CASSLVSIGTGSGELFF	TGTGCCAGCAGCCTAGTTTCCATTGGGACAGGGTCCGGGGAGCTGTTTTTT
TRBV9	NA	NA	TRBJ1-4	CASSGAGEEKLFF	TGTGCCAGCAGCGGGGCCGGGGAAGAAAAACTGTTTTTT
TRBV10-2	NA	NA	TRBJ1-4	CASSDPTGVTNEKLFF	TGCGCCAGCAGTGACCCGACGGGGGTAACTAATGAAAAACTGTTTTTT
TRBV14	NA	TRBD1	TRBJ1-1	CASSQEIRGTEAFF	TGTGCCAGCAGCCAAGAAATCAGGGGGACCGAAGCTTTCTTT
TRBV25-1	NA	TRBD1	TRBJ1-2	CASRGTAYEGYTF	TGTGCCAGCAGGGGGACAGCCTACGAGGGCTACACCTTC
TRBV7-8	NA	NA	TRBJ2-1	CAVASSPLAEQFF	TGTGCCGTAGCATCATCCCCGCTAGCGGAGCAGTTCTTC
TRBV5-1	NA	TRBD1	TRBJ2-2	CASRPPGQGNTGELFF	TGCGCCAGCAGGCCCCCGGGACAGGGGAACACCGGGGAGCTGTTTTTT
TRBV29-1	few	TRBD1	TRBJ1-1	CSAELDRSYWAFF	TGCAGCGCCGAGCTGGACAGGTCGTATTGGGCTTTCTTT
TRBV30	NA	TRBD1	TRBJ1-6	CAWSYRTGINSPLHF	TGTGCCTGGAGTTATAGGACAGGAATTAATTCACCCCTCCACTTT
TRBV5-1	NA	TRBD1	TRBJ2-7	CASSLGPTGGTYEQYF	TGCGCCAGCAGCTTGGGGCCGACAGGGGGGACCTACGAGCAGTACTTC
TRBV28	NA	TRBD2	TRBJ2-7	CASSALAYYEQYF	TGTGCCAGCAGCGCACTAGCGTACTACGAGCAGTACTTC
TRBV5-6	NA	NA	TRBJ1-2	CASSPGGFNYGYTF	TGTGCCAGCAGCCCAGGAGGTTTTAACTATGGCTACACCTTC
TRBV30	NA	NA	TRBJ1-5	CAWSVGGGNQPQHF	TGTGCCTGGAGTGTAGGGGGGGGCAATCAGCCCCAGCATTTT
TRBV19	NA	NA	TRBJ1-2	CASSLRGANYGYTF	TGTGCCAGTAGTCTGCGGGGGGCTAACTATGGCTACACCTTC
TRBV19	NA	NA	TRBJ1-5	CASSITDSSNQPQHF	TGTGCCAGTAGTATTACAGATTCTAGCAATCAGCCCCAGCATTTT
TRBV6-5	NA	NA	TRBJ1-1	CASMGMRGTEAFF	TGTGCCAGCATGGGGATGCGGGGCACTGAAGCTTTCTTT
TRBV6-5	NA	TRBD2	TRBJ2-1	CASSYSTAGEYNEQFF	TGTGCCAGCAGTTACTCTACAGCGGGGGAGTACAATGAGCAGTTCTTC
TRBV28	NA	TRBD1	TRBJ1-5	CAIRTGLYSNQPQHF	TGTGCCATCCGGACAGGTCTATATAGCAATCAGCCCCAGCATTTT
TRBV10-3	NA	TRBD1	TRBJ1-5	CAISDNPDRVGNQPQHF	TGTGCCATCAGTGATAATCCGGACAGGGTGGGGAATCAGCCCCAGCATTTT